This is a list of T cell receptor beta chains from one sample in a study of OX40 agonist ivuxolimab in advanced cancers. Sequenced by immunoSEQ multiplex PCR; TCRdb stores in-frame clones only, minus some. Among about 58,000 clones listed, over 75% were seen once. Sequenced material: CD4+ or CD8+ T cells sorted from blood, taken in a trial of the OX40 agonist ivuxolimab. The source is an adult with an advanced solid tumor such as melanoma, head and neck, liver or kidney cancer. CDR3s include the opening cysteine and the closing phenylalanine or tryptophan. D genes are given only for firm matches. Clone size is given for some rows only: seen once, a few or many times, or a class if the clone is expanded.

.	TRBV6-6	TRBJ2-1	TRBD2	CASSWLAGGYNEQFF	TGTGCCAGCAGTTGGTTGGCGGGGGGGTACAATGAGCAGTTCTTC
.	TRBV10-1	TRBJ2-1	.	CASSAGGNYNEQFF	TGCGCCAGCAGTGCAGGGGGGAACTACAATGAGCAGTTCTTC
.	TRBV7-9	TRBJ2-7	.	CASSLVLRENKVSYEQYF	TGTGCCAGCAGCTTAGTTTTACGGGAAAATAAAGTGTCCTACGAGCAGTACTTC
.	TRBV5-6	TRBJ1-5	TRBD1	CASGTGGYQPQHF	TGTGCCAGCGGAACAGGGGGTTATCAGCCCCAGCATTTT
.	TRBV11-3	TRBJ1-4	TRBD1	CASSQGQGNEKLFF	TGTGCCAGCAGCCAGGGACAGGGTAATGAAAAACTGTTTTTT
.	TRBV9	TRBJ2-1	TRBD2	CASSAGTSGLGAANNEQFF	TGTGCCAGCAGCGCCGGGACTAGCGGGTTAGGTGCGGCTAACAATGAGCAGTTCTTC
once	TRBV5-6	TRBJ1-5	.	CASSSNLGGGSNQPQHF	TGTGCCAGCAGCTCAAATCTAGGGGGGGGTAGCAATCAGCCCCAGCATTTT
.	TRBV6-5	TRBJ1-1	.	CASSPQQRSTLEAFF	TGTGCCAGCAGTCCACAACAGAGGTCGACCTTAGAAGCTTTCTTT
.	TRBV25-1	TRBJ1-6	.	CASSDPVNSPLHF	TGTGCCAGCAGTGACCCGGTTAATTCACCCCTCCACTTT
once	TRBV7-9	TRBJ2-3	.	CASSLRLADTQYF	TGTGCCAGCAGCCTACGACTTGCAGATACGCAGTATTTT
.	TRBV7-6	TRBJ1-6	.	CASSLEVLSPLHF	TGTGCCAGCAGCTTAGAGGTTCTTTCACCCCTCCACTTT
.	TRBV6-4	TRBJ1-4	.	CASSEHLTGPTNEKLFF	TGTGCCAGCAGTGAACACCTAACAGGGCCTACTAATGAAAAACTGTTTTTT
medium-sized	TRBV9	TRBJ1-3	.	CASSAQFGTISGNTIYF	TGTGCCAGCAGCGCTCAATTCGGGACGATCTCTGGAAACACCATATATTTT
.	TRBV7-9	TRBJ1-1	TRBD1	CASSLRQGREAFF	TGTGCCAGCAGCCTACGACAGGGGAGGGAAGCTTTCTTT
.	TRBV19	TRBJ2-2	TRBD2	CASTVLTSGGSNTGELFF	TGTGCCAGTACCGTACTGACTAGCGGGGGGTCGAACACCGGGGAGCTGTTTTTT
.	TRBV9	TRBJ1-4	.	CASSAYGTENEKLFF	TGTGCCAGCAGCGCCTACGGGACGGAAAATGAAAAACTGTTTTTT
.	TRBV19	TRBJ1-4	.	CASSIGVGRNEKLFF	TGTGCCAGTAGTATAGGGGTAGGGAGGAATGAAAAACTGTTTTTT
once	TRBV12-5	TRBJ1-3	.	CASGLVLGAFDRTTSGNTIYF	TGTGCTAGTGGTTTGGTACTGGGGGCCTTTGACAGGACGACCTCTGGAAACACCATATATTTT
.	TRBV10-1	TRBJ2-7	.	CASSGPWLGDYEQYF	TGCGCCAGCAGTGGTCCATGGCTCGGCGACTACGAGCAGTACTTC
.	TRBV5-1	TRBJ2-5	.	CASTVREDGVETQYF	TGCGCCAGCACGGTGAGGGAAGACGGCGTGGAGACCCAGTACTTC
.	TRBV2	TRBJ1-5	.	CASREGGDGYQPQHF	TGTGCCAGCAGGGAGGGAGGGGATGGTTATCAGCCCCAGCATTTT
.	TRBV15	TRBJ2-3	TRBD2	CATGAGDSRTDTQYF	TGTGCCACCGGAGCGGGGGACTCTCGCACAGATACGCAGTATTTT
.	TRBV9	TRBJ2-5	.	CASSVEQGGETQYF	TGTGCCAGCAGCGTAGAACAGGGAGGGGAGACCCAGTACTTC
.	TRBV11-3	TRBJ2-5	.	CASSSQETQYF	TGTGCCAGCAGCTCTCAAGAGACCCAGTACTTC